This T cell receptor beta chain appears in the sequencing data of a study of CD4 T cell repertoires in COVID-19. Per germline, CDR1 SGHAT and CDR2 FQNNGV. Trimming shortened V by 5 bases and J by 4 bases, and 3 bases separated the two germline ends. The CDR3 has 11 amino acids. The memory T cells were sequenced right after ex vivo isolation, without culture. Method: immunoSEQ multiplex PCR; TCRdb's copy keeps in-frame clones and lacks some. The sample lists about 75,000 clones; 83% were seen once. The chain combines TRBV11-2 with TRBJ2-1; D is unclear. The starting material was CD4+ T cells from peripheral blood, obtained after recovery from COVID-19. This TCR derives from a human donor who had COVID-19. The CDR3 bases are TGTGCCAGCAGCACTTACAATGAGCAGTTCTTC. As protein: CASSTYNEQFF.